This T cell receptor beta chain was found in a study of OX40 agonist ivuxolimab in advanced cancers. Overall study context: Ivuxolimab, which is an agonistic anti-OX40 (CD134) antibody, was administered to the patients.

TCRdb keeps only in-frame clones here, not all; method: immunoSEQ multiplex PCR. The sample shows under 60,000 clones, approximately 86% of them seen only once. Study results and limitations: At doses 0.1 to 3.0 mg/kg, CD4+ and CD8+ clones expanded. Normalized T-cell clonal expansion was also low in some nonresponders.

Details on this clone: Its target is unknown.

Specimen: CD4+ or CD8+ T cells sorted from blood, collected in a trial of the OX40 agonist ivuxolimab. This clonotype originated in an adult with an advanced solid tumor such as melanoma, head and neck, liver or kidney cancer.

This chain's CDR3 is CASSLEAPQGITDTQYF. The CDR3 DNA is TGTGCCAGCAGCTTGGAGGCCCCTCAGGGGATAACAGATACGCAGTATTTT. This rearrangement joins TRBV5-4 to TRBJ2-3; possible D gene TRBD1, 6 bases. Germline V lookup: CDR1 SGHNT, CDR2 YYREEE (reference sequence). V lost 0 bases, J lost 3 bases, and 17 bases lay in between. CDR3 length: 17 residues.